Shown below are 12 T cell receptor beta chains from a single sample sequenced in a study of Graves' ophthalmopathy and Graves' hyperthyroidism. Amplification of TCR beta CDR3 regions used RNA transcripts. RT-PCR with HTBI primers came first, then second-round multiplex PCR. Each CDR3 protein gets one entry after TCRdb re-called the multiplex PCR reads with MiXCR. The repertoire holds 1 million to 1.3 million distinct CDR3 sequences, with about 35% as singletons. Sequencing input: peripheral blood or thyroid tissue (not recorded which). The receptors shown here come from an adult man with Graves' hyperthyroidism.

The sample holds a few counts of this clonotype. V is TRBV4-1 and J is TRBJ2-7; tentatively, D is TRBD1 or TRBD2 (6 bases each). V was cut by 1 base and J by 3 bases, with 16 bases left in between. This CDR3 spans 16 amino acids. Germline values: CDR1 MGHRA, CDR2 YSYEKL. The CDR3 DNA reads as TGCGCCAGCAGCCAAGGGGATCATCGGGGGCTCTACGAGCAGTACTTC. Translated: CASSQGDHRGLYEQYF.

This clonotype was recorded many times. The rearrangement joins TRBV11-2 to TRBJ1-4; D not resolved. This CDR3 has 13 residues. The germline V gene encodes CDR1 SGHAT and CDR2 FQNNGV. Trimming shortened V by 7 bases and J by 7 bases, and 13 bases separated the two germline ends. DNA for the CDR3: TGTGCCAGCACCTACGCGACGGGTGAAAAACTGTTTTTT. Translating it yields CASTYATGEKLFF. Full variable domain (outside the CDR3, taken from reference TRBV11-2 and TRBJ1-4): EAGVAQSPRYKIIEKRQSVAFWCNPISGHATLYWYQQILGQGPKLLIQFQNNGVVDDSQLPKDRFSAERLKGVDSTLKIQPAKLEDSAVYLCASTYATGEKLFFGSGTQLSVL.

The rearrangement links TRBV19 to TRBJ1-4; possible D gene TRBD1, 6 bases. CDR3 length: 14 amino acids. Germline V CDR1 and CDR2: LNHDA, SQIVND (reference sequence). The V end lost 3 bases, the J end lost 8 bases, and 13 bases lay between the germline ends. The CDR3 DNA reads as TGTGCCAGTAGTATGGTCAGGGGAGAGGAAAAACTGTTTTTT. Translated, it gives CASSMVRGEEKLFF. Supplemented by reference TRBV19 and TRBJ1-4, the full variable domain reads DGGITQSPKYLFRKEGQNVTLSCEQNLNHDAMYWYRQDPGQGLRLIYYSQIVNDFQKGDIAEGYSVSREKKESFPLTVTSAQKNPTAFYLCASSMVRGEEKLFFGSGTQLSVL.

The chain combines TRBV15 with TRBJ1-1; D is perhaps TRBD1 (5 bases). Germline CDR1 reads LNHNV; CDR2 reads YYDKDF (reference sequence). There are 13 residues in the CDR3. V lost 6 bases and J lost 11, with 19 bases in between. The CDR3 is CATSHSPGREAFF. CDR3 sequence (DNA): TGTGCCACCAGTCATTCCCCAGGGAGAGAGGCTTTCTTT.

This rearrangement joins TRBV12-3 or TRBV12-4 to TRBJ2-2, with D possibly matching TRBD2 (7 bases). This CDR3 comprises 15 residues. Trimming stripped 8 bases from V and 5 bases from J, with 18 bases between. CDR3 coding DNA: TGTGCCAGCTCGTGGGGGGGGCTTGATACCGGGGAGCTGTTTTTT. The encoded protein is CASSWGGLDTGELFF.

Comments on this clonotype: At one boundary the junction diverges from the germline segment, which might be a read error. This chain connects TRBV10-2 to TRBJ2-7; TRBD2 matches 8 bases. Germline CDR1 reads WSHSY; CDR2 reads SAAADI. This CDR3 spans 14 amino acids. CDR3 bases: TGTGCCAGCACCCGGGGGGGACCCTCCTACGAGCAGTACTTC. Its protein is CASTRGGPSYEQYF.

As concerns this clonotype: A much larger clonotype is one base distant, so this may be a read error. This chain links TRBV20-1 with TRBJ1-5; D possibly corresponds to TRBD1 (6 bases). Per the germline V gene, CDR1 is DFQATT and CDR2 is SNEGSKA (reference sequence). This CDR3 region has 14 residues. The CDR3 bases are TGCAGTGCTAGTATCGGGACGGGACATCAGCCCCACCATTTT. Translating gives CSASIGTGHQPHHF.

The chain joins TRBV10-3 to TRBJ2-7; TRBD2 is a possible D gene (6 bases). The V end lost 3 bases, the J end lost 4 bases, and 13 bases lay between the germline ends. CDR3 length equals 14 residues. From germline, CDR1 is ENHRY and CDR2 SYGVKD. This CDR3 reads CAISESVGGYEQYF. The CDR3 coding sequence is TGTGCCATCAGTGAATCGGTGGGGGGTTACGAGCAGTACTTC.

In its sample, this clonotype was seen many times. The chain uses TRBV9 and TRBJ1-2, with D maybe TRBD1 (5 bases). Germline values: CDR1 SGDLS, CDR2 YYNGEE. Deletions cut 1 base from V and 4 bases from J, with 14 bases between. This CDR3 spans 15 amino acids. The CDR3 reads CASSVRDGTIYGYTF. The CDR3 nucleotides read TGTGCCAGCAGCGTAAGGGACGGAACCATCTATGGCTACACCTTC. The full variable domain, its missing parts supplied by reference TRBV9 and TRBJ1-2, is DSGVTQTPKHLITATGQRVTLRCSPRSGDLSVYWYQQSLDQGLQFLIQYYNGEERAKGNILERFSAQQFPDLHSELNLSSLELGDSALYFCASSVRDGTIYGYTFGSGTRLTVV.

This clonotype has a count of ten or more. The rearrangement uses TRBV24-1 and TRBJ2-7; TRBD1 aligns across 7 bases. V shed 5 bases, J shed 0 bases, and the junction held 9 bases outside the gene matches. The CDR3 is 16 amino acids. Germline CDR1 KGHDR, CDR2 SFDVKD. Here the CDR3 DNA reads TGTGCCACCAGTGCCGGTACAGGGGTGAGCTCCTACGAGCAGTACTTC. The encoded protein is CATSAGTGVSSYEQYF.

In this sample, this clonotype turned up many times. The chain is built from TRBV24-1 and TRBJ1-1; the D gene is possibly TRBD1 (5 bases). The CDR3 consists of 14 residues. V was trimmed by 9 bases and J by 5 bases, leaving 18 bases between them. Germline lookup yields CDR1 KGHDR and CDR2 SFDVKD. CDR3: CATVIPPGRTEAFF. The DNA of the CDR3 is TGTGCCACCGTCATCCCTCCGGGGCGGACTGAAGCTTTCTTT.

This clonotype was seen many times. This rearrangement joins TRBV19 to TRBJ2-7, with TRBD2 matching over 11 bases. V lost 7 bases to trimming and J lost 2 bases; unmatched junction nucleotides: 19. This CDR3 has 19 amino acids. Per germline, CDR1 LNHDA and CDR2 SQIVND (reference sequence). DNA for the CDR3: TGTGCCAGTACCCCTCGGCCCGGGACTAGCGGAGGGGGGCCCTACGAGCAGTACTTC. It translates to CASTPRPGTSGGGPYEQYF.